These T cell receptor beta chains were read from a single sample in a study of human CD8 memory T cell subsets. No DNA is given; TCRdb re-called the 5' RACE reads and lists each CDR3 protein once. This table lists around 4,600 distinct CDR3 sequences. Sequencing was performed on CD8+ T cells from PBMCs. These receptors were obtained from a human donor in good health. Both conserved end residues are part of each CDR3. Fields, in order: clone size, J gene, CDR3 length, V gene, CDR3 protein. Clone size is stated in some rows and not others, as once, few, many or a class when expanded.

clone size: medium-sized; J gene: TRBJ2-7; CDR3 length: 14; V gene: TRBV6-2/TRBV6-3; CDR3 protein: CASSYDYGSYEQYF
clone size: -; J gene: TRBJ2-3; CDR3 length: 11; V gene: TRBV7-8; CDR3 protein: CASSASWGQYF
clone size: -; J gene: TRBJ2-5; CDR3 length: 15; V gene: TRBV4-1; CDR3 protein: CASSQEPTESETQYF
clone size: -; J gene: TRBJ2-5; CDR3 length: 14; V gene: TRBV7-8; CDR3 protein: CASSNKGFQETQYF
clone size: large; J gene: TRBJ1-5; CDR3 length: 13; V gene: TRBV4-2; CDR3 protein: CASSQLTNQPQHF
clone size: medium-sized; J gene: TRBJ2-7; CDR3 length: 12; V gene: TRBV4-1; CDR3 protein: CASSQRTDEQYF
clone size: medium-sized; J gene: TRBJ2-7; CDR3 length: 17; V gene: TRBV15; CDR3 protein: CATSRETTSGPVYEQYF
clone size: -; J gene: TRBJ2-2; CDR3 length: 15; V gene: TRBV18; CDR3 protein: CASSPGTANTGELFF
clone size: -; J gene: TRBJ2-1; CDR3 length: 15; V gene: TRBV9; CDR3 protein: CASSAGTSPYNEQFF
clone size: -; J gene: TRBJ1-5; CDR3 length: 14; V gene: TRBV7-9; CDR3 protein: CASSFPDSNQPQHF
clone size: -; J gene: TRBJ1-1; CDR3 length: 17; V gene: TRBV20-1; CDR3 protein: CSASGWRVREGNTEAFF
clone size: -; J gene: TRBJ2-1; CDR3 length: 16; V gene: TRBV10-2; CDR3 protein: CASSEAGTGAYNEQFF
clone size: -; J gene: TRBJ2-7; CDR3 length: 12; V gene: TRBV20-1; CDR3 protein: CSANDKPYEQYF
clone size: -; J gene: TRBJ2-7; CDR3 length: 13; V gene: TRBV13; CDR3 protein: CASSLDLRGVQYF
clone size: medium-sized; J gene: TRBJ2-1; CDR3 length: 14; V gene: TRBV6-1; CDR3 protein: CASSDLGASNEQFF
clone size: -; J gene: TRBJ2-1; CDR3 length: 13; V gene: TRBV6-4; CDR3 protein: CASSNAGNNEQFF
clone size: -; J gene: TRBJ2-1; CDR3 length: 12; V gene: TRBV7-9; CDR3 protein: CASSPDSNEQFF
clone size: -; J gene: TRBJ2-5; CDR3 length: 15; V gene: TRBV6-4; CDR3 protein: CASSEAPGDSETQYF
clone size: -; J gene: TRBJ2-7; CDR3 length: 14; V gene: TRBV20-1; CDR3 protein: CSARVSGQAYEQYF
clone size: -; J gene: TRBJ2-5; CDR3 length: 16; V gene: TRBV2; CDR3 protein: CASWRSTRDNQETQYF
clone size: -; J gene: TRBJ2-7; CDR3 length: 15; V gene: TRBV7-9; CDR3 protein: CASSGHRDRAYEQYF
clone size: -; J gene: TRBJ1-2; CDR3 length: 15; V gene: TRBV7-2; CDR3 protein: CASSSDSWGPYGYTF
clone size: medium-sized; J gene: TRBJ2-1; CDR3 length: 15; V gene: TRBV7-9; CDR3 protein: CASSLGQGVRNEQFF
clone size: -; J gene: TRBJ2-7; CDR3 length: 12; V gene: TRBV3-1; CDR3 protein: CASSPTGSEQYF
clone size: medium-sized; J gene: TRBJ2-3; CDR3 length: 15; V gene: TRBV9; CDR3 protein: CASSVEGYSSDTQYF
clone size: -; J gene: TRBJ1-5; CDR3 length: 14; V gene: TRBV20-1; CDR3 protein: CSATGGEDNQPQHF
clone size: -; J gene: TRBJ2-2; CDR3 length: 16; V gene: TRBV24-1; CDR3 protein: CATSDHTPSGQGELFF
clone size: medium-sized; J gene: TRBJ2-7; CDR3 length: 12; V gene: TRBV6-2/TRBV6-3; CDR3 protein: CASSKNIDEQYF
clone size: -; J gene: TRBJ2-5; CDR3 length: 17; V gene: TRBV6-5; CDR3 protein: CASSASLAPGMGETQYF